A single sample gave rise to the 30 T cell receptor beta chains below, sequenced in a study of T-cell memory formation after mild COVID-19. TCRdb independently ran MiXCR on the 5' RACE reads; one entry per CDR3 protein. This table has a few hundred thousand distinct CDR3 sequences, over 15% appearing once. Sequencing was done on a sample of PBMCs or a T cell subset sorted from them (not recorded which). These receptors were obtained from a man aged 18 to 29 who had mild COVID-19 (a few samples of this study predate the infection). Cell type and time point are not known.

This clonotype has a handful of counts. The chain recombines TRBV7-2 with TRBJ1-3; 11 bases map to TRBD1. The CDR3 is made up of 16 amino acids. The V segment lost 2 bases and the J segment 4 bases; nucleotides outside the gene matches: 4. Germline CDR1 SGHTA, CDR2 FQGNSA. The CDR3 nucleotides read TGTGCCAGCAGCTTACGCGGACAGGGGGCGGGAAACACCATATATTTT. Its translation: CASSLRGQGAGNTIYF.

This clonotype appeared a few times. The J gene is TRBJ1-4, the V gene TRBV5-6; 7 bases agree with TRBD1. Germline V CDR1 and CDR2: SGHDT, YYEEEE. The CDR3 is 14 amino acids. With V trimmed by 4 bases and J by 4 bases, 4 bases remained unmatched. CDR3 residues: CASSPTGDNEKLFF. The DNA of the CDR3 is TGTGCCAGCAGCCCTACAGGGGATAATGAAAAACTGTTTTTT. Full variable domain (rest looked up from reference TRBV5-6 and TRBJ1-4): DAGVTQSPTHLIKTRGQQVTLRCSPKSGHDTVSWYQQALGQGPQFIFQYYEEEERQRGNFPDRFSGHQFPNYSSELNVNALLLGDSALYLCASSPTGDNEKLFFGSGTQLSVL.

This clonotype was seen a few times. The chain combines TRBV5-1 with TRBJ2-5; 7 nucleotides match TRBD2. V trimming: 4 bases; J trimming: 5 bases; junction bases outside the gene matches: 5. Germline assignment: CDR1 SGHRS and CDR2 YFSETQ. The CDR3 runs 13 residues. The DNA of the CDR3 is TGCGCCAGCAGCAACCAGGGAGGGGAGACCCAGTACTTC. Residues: CASSNQGGETQYF.

This clonotype has just a few counts. The chain combines TRBV28 with TRBJ2-7; 9 nucleotides align to TRBD1. With 6 bases clipped from V and 7 bases from J, the junction kept 13 bases outside the gene matches. The length of the CDR3 is 15 residues. Germline lookup yields CDR1 MDHEN and CDR2 SYDVKM. The CDR3 protein is CASRSGGQGVREQYV. The CDR3 nucleotides are TGTGCCAGCAGATCCGGGGGACAGGGAGTAAGGGAGCAGTACGTC.

This clonotype was recorded a few times. The chain has TRBV12-3 or TRBV12-4 and TRBJ1-2, with D possibly matching TRBD1 (5 bases). V lost 5 bases and J 3 bases, leaving 10 bases between the germline ends. The CDR3 loop spans 13 amino acids. CDR3 region: CASSPGTHYGYTF. Here the CDR3 DNA reads TGTGCCAGCAGTCCGGGGACCCACTATGGCTACACCTTC.

V gene TRBV28 combines with J gene TRBJ1-1; 7 bases line up with TRBD1. Germline loops: CDR1 MDHEN, CDR2 SYDVKM. V trimming: 4 bases; J trimming: 1 base; junction bases outside the gene matches: 3. This CDR3 has 14 amino acids. The CDR3 DNA reads TGTGCCAGCAGTTCGGGACAGAGGAACACTGAAGCTTTCTTT. Amino acids: CASSSGQRNTEAFF.

This clonotype was counted a few times. One junction end does not reproduce the germline sequence, and a read error may be involved. V usage is TRBV11-2 and J usage is TRBJ1-5; no clear D gene. CDR1 SGHAT and CDR2 FQNNGV come from the germline V gene. This CDR3 has 13 amino acids. CDR3 residues: CASSLDRYQSQHF. The CDR3 nucleotides read TGTGCCAGCAGCCTCGACCGTTATCAGTCCCAGCATTTT. Full variable domain (remainder filled in from reference TRBV11-2 and TRBJ1-5): EAGVAQSPRYKIIEKRQSVAFWCNPISGHATLYWYQQILGQGPKLLIQFQNNGVVDDSQLPKDRFSAERLKGVDSTLKIQPAKLEDSAVYLCASSLDRYQSQHFGDGTRLSIL.

In its sample, this clonotype was seen a few times. V is TRBV4-3 and J is TRBJ2-4; D is perhaps TRBD1 or TRBD2 (5 bases each). The V gene's germline CDR1 is LGHNA and CDR2 YSLEER. Trimming stripped 4 bases from V and 2 bases from J, with 12 bases between. The CDR3 runs 15 residues. In DNA form, the CDR3 reads TGCGCCAGCAGCCCAGGGACGGCACCCAAAAACATTCAGTACTTC. Protein sequence: CASSPGTAPKNIQYF.

The chain couples TRBV7-2 to TRBJ2-4; 7 bases map to TRBD2. V trimming: 4 bases; J trimming: 5 bases; junction bases outside the gene matches: 11. The CDR3 totals 16 residues. Germline lookup yields CDR1 SGHTA and CDR2 FQGNSA. In DNA, the CDR3 is TGTGCCAGCAGCTCGGTGGCTAGCGGTTGGCAAAACATTCAGTACTTC. Amino acids: CASSSVASGWQNIQYF.

The chain carries TRBV4-3 and TRBJ2-3, with D perhaps matching TRBD1 or TRBD2 (6 bases each). The V end was cut by 0 bases, the J end by 10 bases, with 23 bases between. This CDR3 region has 17 residues. In germline, CDR1 is LGHNA, CDR2 YSLEER. The DNA of the CDR3 is TGCGCCAGCAGCCAAGATAGGGGGACGTCTCTCCGGGGGTCGCAGTATTTT. As protein: CASSQDRGTSLRGSQYF.

This rearrangement joins TRBV3-1 to TRBJ1-2; D is ambiguous. CDR1 and CDR2 from the germline V gene are LGHDT and YNNKEL (reference sequence). The CDR3 runs 11 residues. Trimming left V 0 bases short and J 13 bases short, with 9 bases between. The CDR3 DNA reads TGTGCCAGCAGCCAAGAAAGTACAGCCACCTTC. Its protein product is CASSQESTATF.

The gene calls are TRBV6-2 or TRBV6-3 and TRBJ2-7; D uncertain. Trimming shortened V by 2 bases and J by 0 bases, and 2 bases separated the two germline ends. The CDR3 length is 12 residues. CDR1 is MNHEY, CDR2 SVGEGT, per germline. Here the CDR3 reads CASSYSSYEQYV. In DNA, the CDR3 is TGTGCCAGCAGTTACAGCTCCTACGAGCAGTACGTC.

The chain couples TRBV7-9 to TRBJ2-3; the D is unclear. From germline, CDR1 is SEHNR and CDR2 FQNEAQ (reference sequence). This CDR3 region has 13 residues. V dropped 5 bases and J dropped 3 bases, with 9 bases sitting between them. The CDR3 DNA is TGTGCCAGCAGCCTAAAATGGACAGATACGCAGTATTTT. Its protein is CASSLKWTDTQYF. Based on the CDR3 plus reference TRBV7-9 and TRBJ2-3, the full variable domain is DTGVSQNPRHKITKRGQNVTFRCDPISEHNRLYWYRQTLGQGPEFLTYFQNEAQLEKSRLLSDRFSAERPKGSFSTLEIQRTEQGDSAMYLCASSLKWTDTQYFGPGTRLTVL.

V is TRBV7-2 and J is TRBJ2-3; tentatively, D is TRBD2 (5 bases). The CDR3 covers 16 residues. Germline V gene lookup returns CDR1 SGHTA and CDR2 FQGNSA. V was shortened by 2 bases and J by 5 bases, with 17 bases between the two germline ends. This CDR3 is CASSLSGQLGRDTQYF. As DNA, the CDR3 is TGTGCCAGCAGCTTAAGCGGTCAGCTGGGCCGAGATACGCAGTATTTT. Combining the CDR3 with reference TRBV7-2 and TRBJ2-3 gives the whole variable domain GAGVSQSPSNKVTEKGKDVELRCDPISGHTALYWYRQSLGQGLEFLIYFQGNSAPDKSGLPSDRFSAERTGGSVSTLTIQRTQQEDSAVYLCASSLSGQLGRDTQYFGPGTRLTVL.

This clonotype was observed many times. V is TRBV5-1 and J is TRBJ1-6; 7 bases fit TRBD1. With V trimmed by 7 bases and J by 7 bases, 5 bases remained unmatched. This CDR3 contains 13 residues. Germline V gene sequence: CDR1 SGHRS, CDR2 YFSETQ. The CDR3 coding sequence is TGCGCCAGCCAGGGGGAATTGAATTCACCCCTCCACTTT. This translates into CASQGELNSPLHF. Variable domain in full (rest from reference TRBV5-1 and TRBJ1-6): KAGVTQTPRYLIKTRGQQVTLSCSPISGHRSVSWYQQTPGQGLQFLFEYFSETQRNKGNFPGRFSGRQFSNSRSEMNVSTLELGDSALYLCASQGELNSPLHFGNGTRLTVT.

This clonotype was picked up many times. V usage is TRBV5-1 and J usage is TRBJ2-6; no definite D call. Germline CDR1 SGHRS, CDR2 YFSETQ. V lost 4 bases and J lost 0, with 8 bases in between. This CDR3 comprises 15 residues. The CDR3: CASSPTDSGANVLTF. The CDR3 DNA sequence: TGCGCCAGCAGCCCTACAGACTCTGGGGCCAACGTCCTGACTTTC.

This clonotype was found a few times. The chain has TRBV6-4 and TRBJ1-5, with 7 bases that match TRBD1. CDR3 length: 15 amino acids. CDR1 is MRHNA and CDR2 is SNTAGT in the germline V gene. J gave up 5 bases and V 3 bases, and 7 bases lay outside the gene matches. In DNA, the CDR3 is TGTGCCAGCAGTGAAACTAACAGGGGAGATCAGCCCCAGCATTTT. It translates to CASSETNRGDQPQHF.

With regard to this clonotype: A much larger clone differs from this one at a single base, so this may be a read error. V usage is TRBV9 and J usage is TRBJ2-5; D gene uncertain. The CDR3 contains 11 residues. Germline CDR1 is SGDLS and CDR2 is YYNGEE. Trimming removed 4 bases from V and 5 bases from J, with 6 bases in between. The DNA for the CDR3 is TGTGCCAGCAGCACTGGGGAGACCCAGTACTTC. Protein sequence: CASSTGETQYF.

This clonotype showed up many times. V usage is TRBV5-1 and J usage is TRBJ2-7; 14 nucleotides match TRBD2. CDR1 SGHRS and CDR2 YFSETQ come from the germline V gene. V lost 4 bases and J lost 2; bases outside the gene matches: 2. The CDR3 has 15 amino acids. The CDR3: CASSPGLAGAYEQYF. CDR3 sequence (DNA): TGCGCCAGCAGCCCGGGACTAGCGGGGGCCTACGAGCAGTACTTC.

In this sample, this clonotype turned up a few times. The chain joins TRBV5-1 to TRBJ2-2; D gene uncertain. V was trimmed by 7 bases and J by 0 bases, leaving 10 bases between them. The germline CDR1 and CDR2 sequences are SGHRS and YFSETQ. CDR3 length: 14 amino acids. As DNA, the CDR3 is TGCGCCAGCCAACCAACTACGAACACCGGGGAGCTGTTTTTT. Amino acid sequence: CASQPTTNTGELFF.

The chain links TRBV20-1 to TRBJ2-7, with 7 bases aligning to TRBD1. Per the germline V gene, CDR1 is DFQATT and CDR2 is SNEGSKA (reference sequence). The CDR3 sequence is 14 residues long. V lost 2 bases, J lost 4 bases, and 8 bases stayed unmatched. The CDR3 loop reads CSARPGQVLYEQYF. CDR3 nucleotides: TGCAGTGCTAGACCCGGACAGGTGTTATACGAGCAGTACTTC.

This clonotype was seen more than once but under ten times. The chain couples TRBV28 to TRBJ2-7; D could derive from TRBD1 or TRBD2 (5 bases each). Germline V gives CDR1 MDHEN, CDR2 SYDVKM. The CDR3 loop spans 14 amino acids. The ends were cut back, 8 bases at V and 3 bases at J, with 17 bases in the middle. The CDR3, as DNA: TGTGCCAGCGTCACCCGGGACCGCGTCTACGAGCAGTACTTC. It encodes CASVTRDRVYEQYF.

This clonotype was picked up a small number of times. V is TRBV29-1 and J is TRBJ1-5, with TRBD1 as a possible D gene (5 bases). Trimming pared 4 bases from V and 5 bases from J, leaving 9 bases between. The CDR3 has 12 residues. Germline V gives CDR1 SQVTM, CDR2 ANQGSEA. As DNA, the CDR3 is TGCAGCGTTGGGGACGGCGATCAGCCCCAGCATTTT. Translated, it gives CSVGDGDQPQHF.

This sequence joins TRBV5-4 and TRBJ2-3; 8 bases are a match to TRBD2. This CDR3 is 15 amino acids long. Trimming took 3 bases from V and 3 from J; bases not matched to a gene: 6. Germline V gene sequence: CDR1 SGHNT, CDR2 YYREEE (reference sequence). The CDR3 spells CASSSGTRGTDTQYF. The CDR3 region has the DNA TGTGCCAGCAGCTCCGGGACTAGGGGAACAGATACGCAGTATTTT. The full variable domain, in which reference TRBV5-4 and TRBJ2-3 provide the parts outside the CDR3, is ETGVTQSPTHLIKTRGQQVTLRCSSQSGHNTVSWYQQALGQGPQFIFQYYREEENGRGNFPPRFSGLQFPNYSSELNVNALELDDSALYLCASSSGTRGTDTQYFGPGTRLTVL.

The chain employs TRBV5-1 and TRBJ2-1, with TRBD2 as a possible D gene (5 bases). The CDR3 loop spans 15 amino acids. The V gene lost 2 bases and the J gene lost 2 bases, with 11 bases spanning the gap. CDR1 and CDR2 (germline): SGHRS, YFSETQ. The chain's CDR3 is CASSFGLTAYNEQFF. The DNA of the CDR3 is TGCGCCAGCAGCTTCGGACTTACAGCCTACAATGAGCAGTTCTTC.

The chain uses TRBV10-3 and TRBJ2-7, with 8 bases that match TRBD1. V trimming: 2 bases; J trimming: 3 bases; junction bases outside the gene matches: 0. Germline CDR1 ENHRY, CDR2 SYGVKD. There are 13 residues in the CDR3. Written as DNA, the CDR3 is TGTGCCATCAGTGAGGGACAGGGCTACGAGCAGTACGTC. It yields the protein CAISEGQGYEQYV.

There are a few counts of this clonotype. The chain is built from TRBV12-3 or TRBV12-4 and TRBJ2-7; D is unclear. The V end lost 6 bases, the J end lost 12 bases, and 18 bases lay between the germline ends. This CDR3 is built from 12 residues. This chain's CDR3 is CASSPLSWAPYF. The CDR3 DNA reads TGTGCCAGCAGCCCTCTGAGCTGGGCCCCGTACTTC.

The gene calls are TRBV5-1 and TRBJ1-2; unclear D gene. CDR3 size: 14 residues. CDR1 is SGHRS, CDR2 YFSETQ, per germline. Deletions cut 1 base from V and 0 bases from J, with 7 bases between. CDR3 DNA sequence: TGCGCCAGCAGCTTGCACCGAGCTAACTATGGCTACACCTTC. Its protein product is CASSLHRANYGYTF. Full variable domain (rest looked up from reference TRBV5-1 and TRBJ1-2): KAGVTQTPRYLIKTRGQQVTLSCSPISGHRSVSWYQQTPGQGLQFLFEYFSETQRNKGNFPGRFSGRQFSNSRSEMNVSTLELGDSALYLCASSLHRANYGYTFGSGTRLTVV.

The chain employs TRBV4-3 and TRBJ2-7; possible D gene TRBD1, 5 bases. The V and J ends lost 1 base and 0 bases respectively, with 10 bases between them. CDR3 length: 15 residues. Germline loops: CDR1 LGHNA, CDR2 YSLEER. This chain's CDR3 is CASSQVRTGSYEQYF. The CDR3 DNA sequence: TGCGCCAGCAGCCAAGTCCGAACAGGCTCCTACGAGCAGTACTTC.

The sample holds a few counts of this clonotype. The CDR3: CASSPLGPRDYGYTF. For the CDR3, the DNA is TGTGCCAGCAGCCCCCTAGGGCCCAGGGACTATGGCTACACCTTC. The chain employs TRBV7-2 and TRBJ1-2, with D perhaps TRBD1 (5 bases). CDR1 and CDR2 from the germline V gene are SGHTA and FQGNSA. This CDR3 has 15 residues. Deletions cut 5 bases from V and 3 bases from J, with 16 bases between.